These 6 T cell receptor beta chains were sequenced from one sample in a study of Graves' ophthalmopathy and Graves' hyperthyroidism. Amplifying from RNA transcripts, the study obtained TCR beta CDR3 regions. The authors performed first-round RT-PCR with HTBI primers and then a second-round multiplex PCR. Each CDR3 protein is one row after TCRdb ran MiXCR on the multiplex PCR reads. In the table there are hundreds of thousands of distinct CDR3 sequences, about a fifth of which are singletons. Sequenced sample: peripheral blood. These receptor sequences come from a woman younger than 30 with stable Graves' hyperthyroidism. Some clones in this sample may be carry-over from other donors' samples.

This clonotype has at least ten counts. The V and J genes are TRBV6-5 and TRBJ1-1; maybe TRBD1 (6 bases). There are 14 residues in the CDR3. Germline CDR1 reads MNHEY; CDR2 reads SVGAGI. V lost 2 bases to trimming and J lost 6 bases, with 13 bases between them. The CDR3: CASSYRQGSPEAFF. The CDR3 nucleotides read TGTGCCAGCAGTTACAGGCAGGGGTCCCCTGAAGCTTTCTTT.

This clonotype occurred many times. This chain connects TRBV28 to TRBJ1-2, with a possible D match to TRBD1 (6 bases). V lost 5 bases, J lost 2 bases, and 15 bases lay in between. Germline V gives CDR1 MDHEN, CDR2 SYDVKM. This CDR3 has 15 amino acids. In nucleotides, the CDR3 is TGTGCCAGCAGTCCCGGCAGGGGACGGAACTATGGCTACACCTTC. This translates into CASSPGRGRNYGYTF.

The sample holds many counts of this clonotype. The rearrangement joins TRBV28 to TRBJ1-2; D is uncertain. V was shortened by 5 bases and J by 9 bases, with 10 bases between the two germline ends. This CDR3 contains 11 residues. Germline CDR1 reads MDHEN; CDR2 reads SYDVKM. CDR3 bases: TGTGCCAGCAGTGCCCAAATGAGCTACACCTTC. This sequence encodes CASSAQMSYTF.

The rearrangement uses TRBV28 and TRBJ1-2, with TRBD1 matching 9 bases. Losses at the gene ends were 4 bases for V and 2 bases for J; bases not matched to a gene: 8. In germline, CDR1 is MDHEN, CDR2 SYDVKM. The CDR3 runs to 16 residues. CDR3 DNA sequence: TGTGCCAGCAGTTCACCCCAGGGACAGGGCAACTATGGCTACACCTTC. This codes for CASSSPQGQGNYGYTF.

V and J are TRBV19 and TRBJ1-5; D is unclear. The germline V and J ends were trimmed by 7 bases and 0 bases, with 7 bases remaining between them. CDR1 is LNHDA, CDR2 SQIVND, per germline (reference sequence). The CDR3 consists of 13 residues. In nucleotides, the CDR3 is TGTGCCAGTATCCCAGGTAGCAATCAGCCCCAGCATTTT. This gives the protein CASIPGSNQPQHF.

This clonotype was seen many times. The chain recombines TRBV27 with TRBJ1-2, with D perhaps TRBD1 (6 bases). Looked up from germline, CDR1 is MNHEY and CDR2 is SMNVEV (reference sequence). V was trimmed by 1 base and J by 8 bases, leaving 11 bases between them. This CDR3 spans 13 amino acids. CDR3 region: CASSLFRGQGYTF. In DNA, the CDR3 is TGTGCCAGCAGTTTATTCAGGGGTCAAGGCTACACCTTC.